This paragraph reports one TCR beta chain. Its antigen is unknown. Trimming cost V 2 bases and J 10 bases, with 9 bases left between them. The CDR3 runs to 12 residues. CDR1 and CDR2 from the germline V gene are GTSNPN and SVGIG (reference sequence). This sample is drawn from a study of response to subunit inactivated influenza vaccine. Study-level results: The authors suggested that few new T cells are recruited per seasonal influenza vaccination.

TCRdb itself ran the RT-PCR reads through MiXCR, one entry per CDR3 protein. Of around 650,000 distinct CDR3 sequences detected, around a sixth appear once; the ten largest clones hold around 10%. The chain links TRBV30 to TRBJ2-6; D gene unclear. This TCR came from a man aged 50 or older who received an inactivated influenza vaccine. Material: PBMCs from blood, obtained roughly 12 days after vaccination. CDR3 sequence reads: CAWSPNGNVLTF. In DNA, the CDR3 is TGTGCCTGGAGTCCCAACGGGAACGTCCTGACTTTC.